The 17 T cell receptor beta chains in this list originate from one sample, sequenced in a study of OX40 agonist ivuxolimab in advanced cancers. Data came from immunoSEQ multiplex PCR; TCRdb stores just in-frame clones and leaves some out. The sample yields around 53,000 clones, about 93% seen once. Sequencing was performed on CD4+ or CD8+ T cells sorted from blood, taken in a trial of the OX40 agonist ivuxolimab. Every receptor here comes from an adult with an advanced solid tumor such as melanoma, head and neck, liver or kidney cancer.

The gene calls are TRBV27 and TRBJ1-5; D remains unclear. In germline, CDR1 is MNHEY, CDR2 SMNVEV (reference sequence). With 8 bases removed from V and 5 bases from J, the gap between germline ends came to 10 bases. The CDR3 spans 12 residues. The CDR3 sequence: CASREGHQPQHF. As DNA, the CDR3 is TGTGCCAGCCGGGAAGGGCATCAGCCCCAGCATTTT.

The chain's CDR3 is CASSLDRGTLDPQYF. The CDR3 nucleotides are TGCGCCAGCAGCTTGGACAGGGGAACCTTAGACCCGCAGTATTTT. The genes are TRBV5-1 and TRBJ2-3; 7 bases agree with TRBD1. The CDR3 is 15 amino acids. V lost 0 bases and J lost 10; bases outside the gene matches: 11. CDR1 is SGHRS and CDR2 is YFSETQ in the germline V gene.

DNA of the CDR3: TGTGCCAGCAGTTACTCGTCCAGGGGATTCACTGAAGCTTTCTTT. This sequence encodes CASSYSSRGFTEAFF. The chain combines TRBV6-5 with TRBJ1-1; a possible D gene is TRBD1 (6 bases). Germline CDR1 is MNHEY and CDR2 is SVGAGI. CDR3 length: 15 residues. Trimming took 0 bases from V and 4 from J, leaving 12 bases between them.

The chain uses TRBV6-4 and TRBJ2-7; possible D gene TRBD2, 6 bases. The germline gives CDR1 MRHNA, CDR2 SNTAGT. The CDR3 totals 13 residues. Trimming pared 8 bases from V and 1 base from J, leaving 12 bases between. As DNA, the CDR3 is TGTGCCAGCGGACGGGACTCATCCTACGAGCAGTACTTC. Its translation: CASGRDSSYEQYF.

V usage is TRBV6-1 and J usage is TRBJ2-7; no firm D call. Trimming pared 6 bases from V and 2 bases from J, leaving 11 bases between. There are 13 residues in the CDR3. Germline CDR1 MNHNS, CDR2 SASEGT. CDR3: CASSKVGTYEQYF. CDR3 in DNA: TGTGCCAGCAGCAAAGTGGGTACCTACGAGCAGTACTTC.

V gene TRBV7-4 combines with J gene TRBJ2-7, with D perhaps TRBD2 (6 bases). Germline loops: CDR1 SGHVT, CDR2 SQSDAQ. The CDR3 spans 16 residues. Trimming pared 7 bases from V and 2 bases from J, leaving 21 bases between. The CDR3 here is CASINSCGESPYEQYF. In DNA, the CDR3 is TGTGCCAGCATCAACAGTTGCGGGGAGAGTCCCTACGAGCAGTACTTC.

The CDR3 is CASGKFGTVDYEQYF. Here the CDR3 DNA reads TGTGCCAGCGGCAAATTCGGGACAGTCGACTACGAGCAGTACTTC. This chain uses TRBV13 with TRBJ2-7; 7 positions agree with TRBD1. Germline trimming cut 8 bases from V and 3 bases from J; bases unmatched to any gene: 13. Germline values: CDR1 PRHDT, CDR2 FYEKMQ (reference sequence). This CDR3 is built from 15 residues.

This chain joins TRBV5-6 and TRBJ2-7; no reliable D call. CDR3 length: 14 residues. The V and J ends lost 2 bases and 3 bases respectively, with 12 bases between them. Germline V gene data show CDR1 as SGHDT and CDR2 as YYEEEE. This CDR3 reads CASSFAPPGYEQYF. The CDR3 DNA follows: TGTGCCAGCAGCTTTGCCCCCCCCGGCTACGAGCAGTACTTC.

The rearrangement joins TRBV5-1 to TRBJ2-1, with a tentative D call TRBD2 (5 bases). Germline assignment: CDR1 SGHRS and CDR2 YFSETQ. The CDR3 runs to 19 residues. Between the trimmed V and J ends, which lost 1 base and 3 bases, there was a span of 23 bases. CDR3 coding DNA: TGCGCCAGCAGCTTGTCGCCAACGAAGCGGCAGTCGCACTACAATGAGCAGTTCTTC. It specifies CASSLSPTKRQSHYNEQFF. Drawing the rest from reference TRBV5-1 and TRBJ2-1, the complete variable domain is KAGVTQTPRYLIKTRGQQVTLSCSPISGHRSVSWYQQTPGQGLQFLFEYFSETQRNKGNFPGRFSGRQFSNSRSEMNVSTLELGDSALYLCASSLSPTKRQSHYNEQFFGPGTRLTVL.

The CDR3 reads CSVETRQGRSTDTQYF. The CDR3 nucleotides are TGCAGCGTTGAAACCCGACAGGGACGCAGCACAGATACGCAGTATTTT. The chain recombines TRBV29-1 with TRBJ2-3, with 7 bases that match TRBD1. The trim removed 2 bases at V and 0 bases at J, leaving 8 bases unmatched. The CDR3 runs 16 residues. Germline V gives CDR1 SQVTM, CDR2 ANQGSEA.

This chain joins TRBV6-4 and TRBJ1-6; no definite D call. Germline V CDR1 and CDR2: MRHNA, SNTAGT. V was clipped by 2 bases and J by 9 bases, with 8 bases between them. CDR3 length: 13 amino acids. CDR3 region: CASSDGLSSPLHF. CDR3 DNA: TGTGCCAGCAGTGACGGCCTTAGTTCACCCCTCCACTTT.

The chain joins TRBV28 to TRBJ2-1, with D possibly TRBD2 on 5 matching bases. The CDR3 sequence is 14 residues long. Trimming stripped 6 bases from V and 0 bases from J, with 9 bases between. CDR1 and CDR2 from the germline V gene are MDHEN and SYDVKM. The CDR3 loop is CASSRGFSYNEQFF. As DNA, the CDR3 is TGTGCCAGCAGCCGGGGTTTCTCCTACAATGAGCAGTTCTTC.

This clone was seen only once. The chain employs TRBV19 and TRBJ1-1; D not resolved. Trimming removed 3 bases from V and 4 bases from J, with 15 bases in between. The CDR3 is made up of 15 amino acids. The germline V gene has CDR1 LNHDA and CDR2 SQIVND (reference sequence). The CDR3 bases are TGTGCCAGTAGTATTGGTATCGGGGAGGGCACTGAAGCTTTCTTT. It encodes CASSIGIGEGTEAFF.

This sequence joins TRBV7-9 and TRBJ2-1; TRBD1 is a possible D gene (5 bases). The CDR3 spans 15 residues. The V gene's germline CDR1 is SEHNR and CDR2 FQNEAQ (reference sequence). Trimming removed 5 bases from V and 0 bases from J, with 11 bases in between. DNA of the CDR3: TGTGCCAGCAGCGACCAGGGCCACTCCTACAATGAGCAGTTCTTC. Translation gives CASSDQGHSYNEQFF.

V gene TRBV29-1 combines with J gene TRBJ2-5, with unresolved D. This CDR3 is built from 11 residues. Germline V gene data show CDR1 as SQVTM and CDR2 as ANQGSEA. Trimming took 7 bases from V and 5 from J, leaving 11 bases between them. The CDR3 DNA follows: TGCAGCGCCCCCCACGGGGAGACCCAGTACTTC. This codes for CSAPHGETQYF.

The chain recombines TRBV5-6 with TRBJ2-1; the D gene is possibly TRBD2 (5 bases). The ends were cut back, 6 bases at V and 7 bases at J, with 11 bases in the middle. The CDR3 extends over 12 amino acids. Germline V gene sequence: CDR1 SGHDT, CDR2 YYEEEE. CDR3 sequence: CASNQLANEQFF. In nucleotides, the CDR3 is TGTGCCAGCAACCAGTTAGCGAATGAGCAGTTCTTC.

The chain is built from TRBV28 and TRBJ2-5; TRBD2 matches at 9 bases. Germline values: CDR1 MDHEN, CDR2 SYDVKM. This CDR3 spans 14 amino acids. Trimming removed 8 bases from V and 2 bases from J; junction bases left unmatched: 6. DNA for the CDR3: TGTGCCAGCTTGGGGACTAGCCTACAAGAGACCCAGTACTTC. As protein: CASLGTSLQETQYF.